The 9 T cell receptor beta chains reported below all come from one sample, sequenced in a study of T cells in localized non-small cell lung cancer. Profiling relied on immunoSEQ multiplex PCR, and the TCRdb table lists in-frame clones only, not all of them. The sample holds fewer than 2,000 clones, roughly 20% seen once. Sequenced material: normal lung tissue next to the tumor, taken before any cancer treatment. The receptors here all came from a woman aged 40-69 years with stage I lung adenocarcinoma.

The chain employs TRBV11-3 and TRBJ1-1; 8 bases line up with TRBD1. Unmatched junction bases numbered 12, after V lost 3 bases and J lost 6 bases. CDR1 and CDR2 from the germline V gene are SGHNT and YENEEA. The CDR3 has 16 residues. The CDR3 spells CASSFDRGRKGAEAFF. As DNA, the CDR3 is TGTGCCAGCAGCTTTGACAGGGGAAGGAAGGGAGCTGAAGCTTTCTTT.

This clone is judged medium-sized. This chain connects TRBV7-1 to TRBJ2-1, with TRBD2 matching over 8 bases. TRBV7-1 is assigned to the ORF class and has an uncertain function. With V trimmed by 5 bases and J by 9 bases, 6 bases remained unmatched. The CDR3 contains 13 residues. The CDR3 nucleotides are TGTGCCAGCAGCCCGGGACTAGTCGGTGAGCAGTTCTTC. This codes for CASSPGLVGEQFF.

This clone has only a few counts. This sequence joins TRBV2 and TRBJ1-4; D not resolved. This CDR3 has 12 amino acids. Germline V CDR1 and CDR2: SNHLY, FYNNEI. V lost 8 bases, J lost 0 bases, and 4 bases lay in between. CDR3 sequence reads: CASRPTNEKLFF. DNA for the CDR3: TGTGCCAGCCGTCCAACTAATGAAAAACTGTTTTTT.

This clone occurred a few times. V usage is TRBV28 and J usage is TRBJ2-3; D not resolved. Germline V gene sequence: CDR1 MDHEN, CDR2 SYDVKM. This CDR3 region has 17 residues. V lost 2 bases and J 2 bases, leaving 17 bases between the germline ends. CDR3 bases: TGTGCCAGCAGTTTAGAGGCCCTGGGCAGCTACACAGATACGCAGTATTTT. Protein: CASSLEALGSYTDTQYF. The full variable domain, its missing parts supplied by reference TRBV28 and TRBJ2-3, is DVKVTQSSRYLVKRTGEKVFLECVQDMDHENMFWYRQDPGLGLRLIYFSYDVKMKEKGDIPEGYSVSREKKERFSLILESASTNQTSMYLCASSLEALGSYTDTQYFGPGTRLTVL.

This clone was recorded a few times. The V call is TRBV6-1, the J call TRBJ1-5, with D perhaps TRBD1 (6 bases). This CDR3 has 14 residues. V lost 1 base and J lost 4, with 8 bases in between. Germline V gives CDR1 MNHNS, CDR2 SASEGT. The CDR3 protein is CASSEGTENQPQHF. The CDR3 bases are TGTGCCAGCAGTGAAGGGACAGAAAATCAGCCCCAGCATTTT.

By proportion, this clone is medium-sized (0.01 to 0.1%). The J gene is TRBJ1-5, the V gene TRBV6-8; D remains ambiguous. Deletions cut 1 base from V and 11 bases from J, with 15 bases between. Germline lookup yields CDR1 MNHGY and CDR2 SAAAGT. The CDR3 is 14 amino acids. The CDR3 DNA follows: TGTGCCAGCAGTTACTTAGTAGACACCCAGGCCCAGCATTTT. It translates to CASSYLVDTQAQHF.

This clone has more than one count but fewer than ten. The J gene is TRBJ2-7, the V gene TRBV19; no firm D call. The CDR3 covers 13 residues. Germline V CDR1 and CDR2: LNHDA, SQIVND (reference sequence). V lost 3 bases and J lost 6, with 12 bases in between. The chain's CDR3 is CASSITKAPEQYF. The DNA of the CDR3 is TGTGCCAGTAGTATCACGAAAGCTCCCGAGCAGTACTTC.

This chain links TRBV25-1 with TRBJ1-1; D not certain. Trimming removed 5 bases from V and 0 bases from J, with 7 bases in between. This CDR3 is built from 13 residues. Germline loops: CDR1 MGHDK, CDR2 SYGVNS. CDR3 amino acids: CASSHLMNTEAFF. The CDR3 DNA follows: TGTGCCAGCAGTCACTTAATGAACACTGAAGCTTTCTTT.

By share, this clone counts as large. The V gene is TRBV7-2, the J gene TRBJ2-7; 8 bases align to TRBD2. Trimming at V came to 5 bases and at J to 5 bases, leaving 5 bases not matched to a gene. Looked up from germline, CDR1 is SGHTA and CDR2 is FQGNSA. CDR3 length: 13 residues. In DNA form, the CDR3 reads TGTGCCAGCAGCACCCGGGGGGGCGACGAGCAGTACTTC. Protein: CASSTRGGDEQYF.